The source of this T cell receptor (beta chain) is a study of CD8 T cells in ankylosing spondylitis. Study-level findings and limits: Seven or eight highly homologous variants formed a TCR beta motif that appeared characteristic of ankylosing spondylitis blood. As reported, disease-linked clones showed significant enrichment in matched ankylosing spondylitis synovial fluid. Some of these motif variants have turned up before, in reports on reactive arthritis synovial fluid and blood.

As concerns this clonotype: Its antigen is still unknown.

With molecular barcodes, quantitative 5'-RACE was used to make the TCR beta libraries. TCRdb analysed the 5' RACE reads with MiXCR anew, one entry per CDR3 protein. The data contain 300,000 to 400,000 distinct CDR3 sequences, approximately 22% of them singletons. Trimming pared 0 bases from V and 1 base from J, leaving 12 bases between. Germline V gives CDR1 DFQATT, CDR2 SNEGSKA (reference sequence). The CDR3 loop spans 15 amino acids. The source of this sequence is a male donor with ankylosing spondylitis or in good health (not recorded which). The chain has TRBV20-1 and TRBJ1-1, with D uncertain. Sequences were obtained from blood, either unsorted or a sorted T cell fraction (not recorded which). CDR3 bases: TGCAGTGCTAGAGATCCCCTAGCAAGGAACACTGAAGCTTTCTTT. Encoded protein: CSARDPLARNTEAFF.